Included here is one T cell receptor (beta chain) sequence, with context. Sample treatment: about 20 received Ad26.COV2.S at low or high dose, single or two shots; 5 received placebo; per-sample allocation not given. Specimen acquisition occurred on day 63 following the initial vaccine or placebo injection. Sequencing used immunoSEQ multiplex PCR; TCRdb keeps in-frame clones, though not all of them. This sample has about 350,000 clones, with around nine tenths found just once. The record originates from a study of Ad26.COV2.S vaccination and SARS-CoV-2 variants. Study as a whole: Once or twice, 56 days apart, Ad26.COV2.S was delivered intramuscularly.

V was trimmed by 0 bases and J by 3 bases, leaving 10 bases between them. Germline CDR1 LGHNA, CDR2 YSLEER. The CDR3 is 15 residues long. The TCR comes from a person aged 18-60 years who received the Ad26.COV2.S COVID-19 vaccine or a placebo. This chain uses TRBV4-3 with TRBJ2-3; the D is unclear. Sequencing used peripheral blood, obtained in a trial of Ad26.COV2.S vaccine versus placebo. The CDR3 sequence: CASSQEWAVTDTQYF. CDR3 nucleotides: TGCGCCAGCAGCCAAGAGTGGGCAGTAACAGATACGCAGTATTTT.